This T cell receptor (beta chain) emerged from a study of blood T cell repertoires in COVID-19. Whole-study context: There were acute and convalescent COVID-19 samples, and they came from the United States, Italy and Spain. T cells, B-cell-depleted T cells, or PBMCs provided the cDNA or gDNA that served as material.

Looked up from germline, CDR1 is SEHNR and CDR2 is FQNEAQ (reference sequence). Trimming took 0 bases from V and 8 from J, leaving 14 bases between them. The CDR3 runs 15 residues. Original data processing: Scientists estimated how many nucleated cells there were by amplifying reference gene primers. Libraries were prepared by immunoSEQ multiplex PCR; TCRdb keeps only in-frame clonotypes and omits some of them. Clone size and V and J calls were adopted from that table, with D and trimming inferred from the DNA. The data hold 80,000 to 100,000 clones, with 80% observed a single time. Sequenced material: peripheral blood. This chain joins TRBV7-9 and TRBJ2-1, with D perhaps TRBD2 (5 bases). The sequence came from a man aged 50 to 60 who had recovered from COVID-19. The CDR3 DNA sequence: TGTGCCAGCAGCTTAGCGCGGGCTAGCAGCGATGAGCAGTTCTTC. Its translation: CASSLARASSDEQFF. Based on the CDR3 plus reference TRBV7-9 and TRBJ2-1, the full variable domain is DTGVSQNPRHKITKRGQNVTFRCDPISEHNRLYWYRQTLGQGPEFLTYFQNEAQLEKSRLLSDRFSAERPKGSFSTLEIQRTEQGDSAMYLCASSLARASSDEQFFGPGTRLTVL.